Listed below are T cell receptor beta chains from one sample, sequenced in a study of cytomegalovirus exposure and HLA in healthy donors. Sequencing used immunoSEQ multiplex PCR; TCRdb keeps in-frame clones, though not all of them. The profile covers about 140,000 clones, with approximately 80% appearing a single time and about 6.8% taken by the ten largest. Specimen: PBMCs. Receptor source: a woman in her 40s in good health and CMV-seropositive. Each CDR3 is given with its conserved first and last residue. A D gene is named only where the DNA matches it firmly. The size entry is marked missing in some rows and otherwise reads once, few, many or a size class.

V	J	D	size	DNA	CDR3
TRBV27	TRBJ2-7	-	-	TGTGCCAGCAGTTTTGGAGCGGCTAGCTACGAGCAGTACTTC	CASSFGAASYEQYF
TRBV19	TRBJ1-1	-	-	TGTGCCAGTAGTATATCAGACAGGAGGAACACTGAAGCTTTCTTT	CASSISDRRNTEAFF
TRBV5-1	TRBJ1-1	TRBD1	-	TGCGCCAGCAGCTTGGCGACAGGGGCGACTGAAGCTTTCTTT	CASSLATGATEAFF
TRBV7-7	TRBJ2-5	TRBD2	-	TGTGCTAGCAGCTTGCCCGGGGGGGAGACCCAGTACTTC	CASSLPGGETQYF
TRBV2	TRBJ2-3	TRBD1	-	TGTGCCAGCAAGACAGGGTTCACAGATACGCAGTATTTT	CASKTGFTDTQYF
TRBV6-5	TRBJ2-5	-	-	TGTGCCAGCAGTTACGTGGGGGCTTGGGAGACCCAGTACTTC	CASSYVGAWETQYF
TRBV15	TRBJ1-2	TRBD1	-	TGTGCCACCAGCAGACCTTCCCACCGGGACAGGGGTAACTATGGCTACACCTTC	CATSRPSHRDRGNYGYTF
TRBV30	TRBJ2-3	TRBD2	-	TGTGCCTGGATCCTAGCGGGAGGGGATACGCAGTATTTT	CAWILAGGDTQYF
TRBV19	TRBJ1-4	TRBD1	-	TGTGCCAGTGCCGGGACAGGGAATGAAAAACTGTTTTTT	CASAGTGNEKLFF
TRBV10-3	TRBJ2-7	-	few	TGTGCCATCAGTCCTACCCGAGGGGGGGTCTACGAGCAGTACTTC	CAISPTRGGVYEQYF
TRBV4-1	TRBJ2-1	TRBD2	-	TGCGCCAGCAGCCAAGCAGGGACTAGTAATGAGCAGTTCTTC	CASSQAGTSNEQFF
TRBV6-1	TRBJ2-1	-	few	TGTGCCAGCAGTCCAGGGTGGGGCTACAATGAGCAGTTCTTC	CASSPGWGYNEQFF
TRBV6-1	TRBJ2-7	-	-	TGTGCCAGCAGGGTGGAGGTTTTAGGTTACGAGCAGTACTTC	CASRVEVLGYEQYF
TRBV7-2	TRBJ1-5	TRBD1	-	TGTGCCAGCAGCTTAATACAGGGGGCGGGCAATCAGCCCCAGCATTTT	CASSLIQGAGNQPQHF
TRBV7-8	TRBJ2-7	TRBD2	-	TGTGCCAGCAGCTTAGCGGCTAGCGGGAGATCCTACGAGCAGTACTTC	CASSLAASGRSYEQYF
TRBV5-1	TRBJ2-2	-	-	TGCGCCAGCAGCCCGCTAGCGGGACAGGACGGGGAGCTGTTTTTT	CASSPLAGQDGELFF
TRBV6-5	TRBJ2-5	-	-	TGTGCCAGCAGTTTGACATTCACTCAAGAGACCCAGTACTTC	CASSLTFTQETQYF
TRBV29-1	TRBJ2-5	-	-	TGCAGCGTTTCACTGATCCAAGAGACCCAGTACTTC	CSVSLIQETQYF
TRBV7-3	TRBJ2-3	-	-	TGTGCCAGCAGCGTGGGCACCCACGCCACAGATACGCAGTATTTT	CASSVGTHATDTQYF
TRBV5-1	TRBJ2-5	-	-	TGCGCCAGCAGCTTGGGGGCTGTCCAAGAGACCCAGTACTTC	CASSLGAVQETQYF
TRBV29-1	TRBJ2-3	-	-	TGCAGCGTTGAAAAGGGGGACCGTACAGATACGCAGTATTTT	CSVEKGDRTDTQYF
TRBV5-1	TRBJ2-5	TRBD1	-	TGCGCCAGCAGCTTGTGGACAGGGGAAGAGACCCAGTACTTC	CASSLWTGEETQYF
TRBV5-4	TRBJ2-3	-	-	TGTGCCAGCAGCTTGGTGTTAGATACAGATACGCAGTATTTT	CASSLVLDTDTQYF
TRBV20-1	TRBJ2-5	-	-	TGCAGTCTAGCGCAAGAGACCCAGTACTTC	CSLAQETQYF
TRBV28	TRBJ2-7	-	-	TGTGCCAGCAGTTTTACCGGAGCCTACGAGCAGTACTTC	CASSFTGAYEQYF
TRBV13	TRBJ2-2	-	-	TGTGCCAGCAGCTCGGACAGGGAGGGCACCGGGGAGCTGTTTTTT	CASSSDREGTGELFF
TRBV4-1	TRBJ2-5	-	-	TGCGCCAGCAGCCAGAGACATTTGTACCAAGAGACCCAGTACTTC	CASSQRHLYQETQYF
TRBV5-4	TRBJ1-2	-	-	TGTGCCAGCTACGGGGGGGGTGACTATGGCTACACCTTC	CASYGGGDYGYTF
TRBV7-9	TRBJ1-1	TRBD1	-	TGTGCCAGCAGCTCGGGCCGACAGGGTGATGCTTTCTTT	CASSSGRQGDAFF
TRBV29-1	TRBJ2-1	-	-	TGCAGCGGCCGTACTAGCATCAATGAGCAGTTCTTC	CSGRTSINEQFF
TRBV5-8	TRBJ1-1	-	-	TGTGCCAGCAGCTCACGGGGTGACCTGAACACTGAAGCTTTCTTT	CASSSRGDLNTEAFF